This T cell receptor beta chain is from a study of molecular identifiers for immune sequencing clone quantification. Via MiXCR, TCRdb re-called the PCR reads, giving one row per CDR3 protein. Found here are some 590,000 distinct CDR3 sequences, about 25% of them singletons; the top ten hold around 0.78%. General study findings and limits: One cell's worth of spiked Jurkat TCR RNA was reportedly detectable among about a million naive cells. Whereas clones above 20 RNA copies held under 1% of naive-cell molecules, they held over 97% of effector molecules.

The CDR3 is made up of 13 amino acids. Trimming left V 10 bases short and J 0 bases short, with 12 bases between. The germline CDR1 and CDR2 sequences are MNHNS and SASEGT. This clonotype has only a few counts. As yet, its antigen is unknown. The J gene is TRBJ1-1, the V gene TRBV6-1, with D hard to call. The specimen was naive CD8+ T cells from blood, with Jurkat cell RNA spiked in. Subset of the sample: FACS-sorted CD8+CD4-CCR7+CD45RA+ naive T cells. The TCR was taken from a human donor in good health. Some libraries in this study had Jurkat cell RNA spiked in. CDR3 sequence: CATRTAMNTEAFF. The CDR3 DNA reads as TGTGCCACAAGGACGGCCATGAACACTGAAGCTTTCTTT.